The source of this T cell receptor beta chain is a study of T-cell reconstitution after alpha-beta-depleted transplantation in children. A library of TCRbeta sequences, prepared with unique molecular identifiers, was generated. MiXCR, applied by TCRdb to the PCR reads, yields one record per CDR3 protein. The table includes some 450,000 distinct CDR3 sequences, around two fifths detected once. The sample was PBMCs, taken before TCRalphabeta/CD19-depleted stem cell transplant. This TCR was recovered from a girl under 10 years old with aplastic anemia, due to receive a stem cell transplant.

The CDR3 nucleotides read TGTGCCAGCCGCGACGGGACAGGGGACACCGGGGAGCTGTTTTTT. Translation: CASRDGTGDTGELFF. The rearrangement joins TRBV28 to TRBJ2-2, with 10 bases that match TRBD1. This CDR3 contains 15 residues. Germline V gene lookup returns CDR1 MDHEN and CDR2 SYDVKM. J was trimmed by 3 bases and V by 8 bases; bases with no gene match: 6.